This is a list of T cell receptor beta chains from one sample in a study of T cell responses to AZD1222 COVID-19 vaccine. Some clones are missing from TCRdb's copy, which holds only in-frame ones; the method was immunoSEQ multiplex PCR. The table has about 120,000 clones, approximately 85% seen once. Material: peripheral blood, obtained on day 0 of MenACWY control vaccination. These TCRs come from an adult in good health. Both conserved end residues are part of each CDR3. A D gene is named only where the DNA matches it firmly. Rows give clone size only sometimes, using once, few, many, or a class for an expanded clone.

v_call: TRBV11-2
d_call: NA
clone_size: NA
j_call: TRBJ2-5
cdr3_nt: TGTGCCAGCAGCCGGGGACAACTTCAAGAGACCCAGTACTTC
cdr3_aa: CASSRGQLQETQYF

v_call: TRBV5-4
d_call: TRBD2
clone_size: NA
j_call: TRBJ2-3
cdr3_nt: TGTGCCAGCAGCTTCCATAGTAGCGGGGGGAGTACGCAGTATTTT
cdr3_aa: CASSFHSSGGSTQYF

v_call: TRBV6-5
d_call: NA
clone_size: NA
j_call: TRBJ1-4
cdr3_nt: TGTGCCAGCAGTCACGGGACTGCCAATGAAAAACTGTTTTTT
cdr3_aa: CASSHGTANEKLFF

v_call: TRBV18
d_call: NA
clone_size: NA
j_call: TRBJ1-5
cdr3_nt: TGTGCCAGCTCACCATTCCCAGTGGGAGATCAGCCCCAGCATTTT
cdr3_aa: CASSPFPVGDQPQHF

v_call: TRBV28
d_call: NA
clone_size: NA
j_call: TRBJ2-2
cdr3_nt: TGTGCCACCTCCCCCCGCCCCAACACCGGGGAGCTGTTTTTT
cdr3_aa: CATSPRPNTGELFF

v_call: TRBV28
d_call: NA
clone_size: NA
j_call: TRBJ1-2
cdr3_nt: TGTGCCAGCAGTTTCTCCGACAGGACCTATGGCTACACCTTC
cdr3_aa: CASSFSDRTYGYTF

v_call: TRBV6-5
d_call: NA
clone_size: NA
j_call: TRBJ2-5
cdr3_nt: TGTGCCAGCAGTTACGCGGGTCAAGAGACCCAGTACTTC
cdr3_aa: CASSYAGQETQYF

v_call: TRBV2
d_call: NA
clone_size: NA
j_call: TRBJ2-2
cdr3_nt: TGTGCCAGCACTTTCGACAGGGGAGGGACCGGGGAGCTGTTTTTT
cdr3_aa: CASTFDRGGTGELFF

v_call: TRBV4-3
d_call: NA
clone_size: NA
j_call: TRBJ1-3
cdr3_nt: TGCGCCAGCAGCCAGGGTGCCAGCTCTGGAAACACCATATATTTT
cdr3_aa: CASSQGASSGNTIYF

v_call: TRBV28
d_call: NA
clone_size: once
j_call: TRBJ1-2
cdr3_nt: TGTGCCAGCAGTCCCCCCCCGGCAGCGGGCTATGGCTACACCTTC
cdr3_aa: CASSPPPAAGYGYTF

v_call: TRBV18
d_call: NA
clone_size: NA
j_call: TRBJ1-6
cdr3_nt: TGTGCCAGCTCGCCTCTGGACAGCGGTAATTCACCCCTCCACTTT
cdr3_aa: CASSPLDSGNSPLHF

v_call: TRBV29-1
d_call: NA
clone_size: NA
j_call: TRBJ2-3
cdr3_nt: TGCAGCGTTTCGACTGACTCTAGCACAGATACGCAGTATTTT
cdr3_aa: CSVSTDSSTDTQYF

v_call: TRBV20-1
d_call: NA
clone_size: NA
j_call: TRBJ1-5
cdr3_nt: TGCAGTGCTAGTCCGGACAGCCAAAATCAGCCCCAGCATTTT
cdr3_aa: CSASPDSQNQPQHF

v_call: TRBV2
d_call: TRBD2
clone_size: few
j_call: TRBJ2-2
cdr3_nt: TGTGCCAGCAGTAGACTGGCGGGGGGGCCCGGCGGGGAGCTGTTTTTT
cdr3_aa: CASSRLAGGPGGELFF

v_call: TRBV27
d_call: TRBD1
clone_size: NA
j_call: TRBJ1-2
cdr3_nt: TGTGCCAGCAGCCTACAGGGGGCCAAGGGCTACACCTTC
cdr3_aa: CASSLQGAKGYTF

v_call: TRBV30
d_call: NA
clone_size: NA
j_call: TRBJ1-5
cdr3_nt: TGTGCCTGGAATCGCCCAGGCAATCAGCCCCAGCATTTT
cdr3_aa: CAWNRPGNQPQHF

v_call: TRBV15
d_call: NA
clone_size: NA
j_call: TRBJ1-4
cdr3_nt: TGTGCCACCAGCAGAGTGCCCAGCGAAAAACTGTTTTTT
cdr3_aa: CATSRVPSEKLFF

v_call: TRBV18
d_call: TRBD1
clone_size: NA
j_call: TRBJ2-2
cdr3_nt: TGTGCCAGCTCACGGGGACAGGCGAACACCGGGGAGCTGTTTTTT
cdr3_aa: CASSRGQANTGELFF

v_call: TRBV7-3
d_call: NA
clone_size: NA
j_call: TRBJ2-1
cdr3_nt: TGTGCCAGCAGCTTAACTGGAGGGGGCTCTTCGTATGGCAATGAGCAGTTCTTC
cdr3_aa: CASSLTGGGSSYGNEQFF

v_call: TRBV7-9
d_call: NA
clone_size: NA
j_call: TRBJ2-1
cdr3_nt: TGTGCCAGCAGCCCACAGAGTCTAGTCACCTACAATGAGCAGTTCTTC
cdr3_aa: CASSPQSLVTYNEQFF

v_call: TRBV29-1
d_call: TRBD1
clone_size: few
j_call: TRBJ1-2
cdr3_nt: TGCAGCGTTCGGGTAGGGGGCCAGAACTATGGCTACACCTTC
cdr3_aa: CSVRVGGQNYGYTF

v_call: TRBV7-8
d_call: NA
clone_size: NA
j_call: TRBJ1-5
cdr3_nt: TGTGCCAGCAGCCCGGGGGCCTGGATCCGGGACGGCAATAGCAATCAGCCCCAGCATTTT
cdr3_aa: CASSPGAWIRDGNSNQPQHF

v_call: TRBV7-9
d_call: NA
clone_size: once
j_call: TRBJ2-3
cdr3_nt: TGTGCCAGCAGCTTAGGCAGGGGTAGCACAGATACGCAGTATTTT
cdr3_aa: CASSLGRGSTDTQYF

v_call: TRBV9
d_call: NA
clone_size: NA
j_call: TRBJ2-3
cdr3_nt: TGTGCCAGCAGCCGGGGCTGGAGCACAGATACGCAGTATTTT
cdr3_aa: CASSRGWSTDTQYF

v_call: TRBV6-2/TRBV6-3
d_call: TRBD1
clone_size: NA
j_call: TRBJ2-2
cdr3_nt: TGTGCCAGCAGTGAGACAGGGGGCTTCACCGGGGAGCTGTTTTTT
cdr3_aa: CASSETGGFTGELFF

v_call: TRBV3-1/TRBV3-2
d_call: TRBD1
clone_size: NA
j_call: TRBJ1-3
cdr3_nt: TGTGCCAGCAGCCCAGGGGGGGGGTCGGTCTCTGGAAACACCATATATTTT
cdr3_aa: CASSPGGGSVSGNTIYF

v_call: TRBV19
d_call: TRBD1
clone_size: NA
j_call: TRBJ1-2
cdr3_nt: TGTGCCAGTAGTACCGGGGACAGGGGGAACTATGGCTACACCTTC
cdr3_aa: CASSTGDRGNYGYTF